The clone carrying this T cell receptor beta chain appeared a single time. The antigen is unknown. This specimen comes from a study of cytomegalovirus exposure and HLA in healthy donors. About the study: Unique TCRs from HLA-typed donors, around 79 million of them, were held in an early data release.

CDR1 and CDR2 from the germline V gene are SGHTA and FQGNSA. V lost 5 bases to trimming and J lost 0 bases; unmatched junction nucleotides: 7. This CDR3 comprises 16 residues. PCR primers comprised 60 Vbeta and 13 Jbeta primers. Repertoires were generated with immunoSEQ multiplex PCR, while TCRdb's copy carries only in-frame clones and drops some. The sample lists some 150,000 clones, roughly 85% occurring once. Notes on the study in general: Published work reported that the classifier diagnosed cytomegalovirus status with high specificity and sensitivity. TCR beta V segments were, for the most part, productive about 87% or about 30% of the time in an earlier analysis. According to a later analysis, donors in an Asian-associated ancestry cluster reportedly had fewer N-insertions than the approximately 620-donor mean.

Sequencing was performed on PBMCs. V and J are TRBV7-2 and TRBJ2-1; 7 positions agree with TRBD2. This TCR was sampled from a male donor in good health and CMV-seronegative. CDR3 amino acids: CASSLLAGISYNEQFF. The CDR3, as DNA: TGTGCCAGCAGCCTCTTAGCGGGCATCTCCTACAATGAGCAGTTCTTC.